These 10 T cell receptor beta chains were sequenced from one sample in a study of T cell responses to AZD1222 COVID-19 vaccine. Produced via immunoSEQ multiplex PCR; TCRdb's table is partial and in-frame only. The sample yields about 110,000 clones, roughly 90% seen once. Material: peripheral blood, obtained on day 0 of AZD1222 vaccination. These receptors were taken from an adult in good health.

This clone was recorded only once. V usage is TRBV6-2 or TRBV6-3 and J usage is TRBJ2-1, with 9 bases identical to TRBD2. The V segment lost 1 base and the J segment 6 bases; nucleotides outside the gene matches: 4. The CDR3 runs to 15 residues. Germline V gene lookup returns CDR1 MNHEY and CDR2 SVGEGT. CDR3 loop: CASSYLAGGLNEQFF. CDR3 nucleotide sequence: TGTGCCAGCAGTTACTTGGCGGGGGGGCTCAATGAGCAGTTCTTC.

The V gene is TRBV12-5, the J gene TRBJ2-3; no definite D call. This CDR3 comprises 14 residues. Deletions cut 1 base from V and 3 bases from J, with 8 bases between. CDR1 and CDR2 (germline): LGHNT, FRNRAP. CDR3 amino acids: CASGLGQSTDTQYF. The CDR3 nucleotides are TGTGCTAGTGGTTTGGGGCAGTCAACAGATACGCAGTATTTT.

The CDR3 nucleotides read TGCGCCAGCAGATGGACAGGGGGGTCAGATACGCAGTATTTT. Translation gives CASRWTGGSDTQYF. The rearrangement joins TRBV5-1 to TRBJ2-3, with 10 bases matching TRBD1. The CDR3 has 14 residues. Germline V gene sequence: CDR1 SGHRS, CDR2 YFSETQ. V gave up 5 bases and J gave up 4 bases; unmatched junction bases: 4.

This sequence joins TRBV7-2 and TRBJ1-6; 7 nucleotides match TRBD1. The CDR3 spans 15 residues. Germline V gene data show CDR1 as SGHTA and CDR2 as FQGNSA. V lost 3 bases and J lost 7; bases outside the gene matches: 6. The CDR3 protein is CASSFRQGGNSPLHF. The CDR3 DNA is TGTGCCAGCAGCTTCCGACAGGGCGGCAATTCACCCCTCCACTTT. Complete variable domain (other parts from reference TRBV7-2 and TRBJ1-6): GAGVSQSPSNKVTEKGKDVELRCDPISGHTALYWYRQSLGQGLEFLIYFQGNSAPDKSGLPSDRFSAERTGGSVSTLTIQRTQQEDSAVYLCASSFRQGGNSPLHFGNGTRLTVT.

The count of this clone is one. The gene calls are TRBV19 and TRBJ2-7; D unclear. This CDR3 comprises 16 residues. Germline V gene sequence: CDR1 LNHDA, CDR2 SQIVND (reference sequence). V dropped 5 bases and J dropped 0 bases, with 17 bases sitting between them. Here the CDR3 reads CASSPSNLGDSYEQYF. For the CDR3, the DNA is TGTGCCAGTAGTCCCTCGAATCTTGGGGACTCCTACGAGCAGTACTTC. Complete variable domain (other parts from reference TRBV19 and TRBJ2-7): DGGITQSPKYLFRKEGQNVTLSCEQNLNHDAMYWYRQDPGQGLRLIYYSQIVNDFQKGDIAEGYSVSREKKESFPLTVTSAQKNPTAFYLCASSPSNLGDSYEQYFGPGTRLTVT.

The rearrangement uses TRBV3-1 (or the pseudogene TRBV3-2) and TRBJ2-4, with D possibly TRBD2 on 6 matching bases. Trimming took 0 bases from V and 1 from J, leaving 13 bases between them. This CDR3 has 17 residues. Germline V gene data show CDR1 as LGHDT and CDR2 as YNNKEL (reference sequence). The CDR3 sequence: CASSQDQAGGAKNIQYF. The CDR3 DNA sequence: TGTGCCAGCAGCCAAGATCAAGCGGGCGGCGCCAAAAACATTCAGTACTTC.

The chain employs TRBV6-5 and TRBJ1-3; 7 bases agree with TRBD1. Germline V CDR1 and CDR2: MNHEY, SVGAGI. The V segment lost 5 bases and the J segment 4 bases; nucleotides outside the gene matches: 8. This CDR3 is built from 15 residues. CDR3 bases: TGTGCCAGCAGTCCAAGACAGGGTATGGGAAACACCATATATTTT. It yields the protein CASSPRQGMGNTIYF.

This rearrangement joins TRBV25-1 to TRBJ1-1, with D possibly matching TRBD1 (5 bases). CDR1 is MGHDK and CDR2 is SYGVNS in the germline V gene. Deletions cut 7 bases from V and 4 bases from J, with 22 bases between. This CDR3 comprises 16 residues. CDR3 DNA sequence: TGTGCCAGCACCCGTCACGGGGGGGGGTTGGTCACTGAAGCTTTCTTT. This codes for CASTRHGGGLVTEAFF.

This sequence joins TRBV15 and TRBJ2-3, with TRBD2 identical over 14 bases. The CDR3 has 20 amino acids. Germline assignment: CDR1 LNHNV and CDR2 YYDKDF (reference sequence). The J segment lost 4 bases and the V segment lost 3 bases, leaving 15 bases of the junction unmatched. The CDR3 DNA follows: TGTGCCACCAGCAGTTTAGGGGCCGGGACTAGCGGGAGAACTCCAGATACGCAGTATTTT. Translated, it gives CATSSLGAGTSGRTPDTQYF.

The rearrangement joins TRBV27 to TRBJ1-1; no clear D gene. The CDR3 extends over 13 amino acids. Trimming removed 5 bases at V and 2 bases at J, with 9 bases between. Germline V gives CDR1 MNHEY, CDR2 SMNVEV (reference sequence). The DNA of the CDR3 is TGTGCCAGCAGTAGAGTGGGCAACACTGAAGCTTTCTTT. Amino acids: CASSRVGNTEAFF.